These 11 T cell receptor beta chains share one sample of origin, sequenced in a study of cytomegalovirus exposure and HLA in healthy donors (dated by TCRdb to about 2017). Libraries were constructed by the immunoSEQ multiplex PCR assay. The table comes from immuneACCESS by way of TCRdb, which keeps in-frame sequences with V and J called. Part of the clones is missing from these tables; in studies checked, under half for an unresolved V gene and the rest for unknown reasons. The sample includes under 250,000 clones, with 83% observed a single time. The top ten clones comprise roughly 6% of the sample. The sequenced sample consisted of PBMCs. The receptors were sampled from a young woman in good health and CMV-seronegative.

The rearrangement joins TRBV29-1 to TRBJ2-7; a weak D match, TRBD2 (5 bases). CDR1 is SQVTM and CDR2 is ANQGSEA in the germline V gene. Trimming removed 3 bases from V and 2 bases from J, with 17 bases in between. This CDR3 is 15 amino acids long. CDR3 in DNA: TGCAGCGTTGATGGGGTGGGAGAACGGGCCTACGAGCAGTACTTC. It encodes CSVDGVGERAYEQYF.

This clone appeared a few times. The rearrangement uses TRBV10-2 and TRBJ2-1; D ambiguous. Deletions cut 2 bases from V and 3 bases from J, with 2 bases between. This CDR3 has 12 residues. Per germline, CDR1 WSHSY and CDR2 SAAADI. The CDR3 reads CASSEIYNEQFF. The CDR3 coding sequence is TGCGCCAGCAGTGAGATCTACAATGAGCAGTTCTTC.

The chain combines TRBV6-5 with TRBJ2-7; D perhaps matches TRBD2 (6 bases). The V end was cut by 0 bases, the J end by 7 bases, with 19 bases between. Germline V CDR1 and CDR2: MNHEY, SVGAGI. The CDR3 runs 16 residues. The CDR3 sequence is CASSYSDGDWRWEQYF. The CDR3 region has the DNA TGTGCCAGCAGTTACTCGGATGGGGACTGGAGGTGGGAGCAGTACTTC.

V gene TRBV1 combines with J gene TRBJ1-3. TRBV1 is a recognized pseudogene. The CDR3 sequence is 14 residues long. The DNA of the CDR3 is TGCAAGGCGGGGGGGCCGAACTCTGGAAACACCATATATTTT. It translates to CKAGGPNSGNTIYF.

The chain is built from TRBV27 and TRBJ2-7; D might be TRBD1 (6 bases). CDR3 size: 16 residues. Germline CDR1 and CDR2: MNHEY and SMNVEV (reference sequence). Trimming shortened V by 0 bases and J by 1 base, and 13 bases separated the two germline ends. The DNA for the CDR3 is TGTGCCAGCAGTTTATCAGGGCGGCAGGGGTCCTACGAGCAGTACTTC. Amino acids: CASSLSGRQGSYEQYF.

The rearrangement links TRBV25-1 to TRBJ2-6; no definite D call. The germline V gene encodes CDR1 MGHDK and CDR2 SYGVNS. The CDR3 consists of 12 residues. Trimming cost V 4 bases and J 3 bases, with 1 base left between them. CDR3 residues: CASSGGANVLTF. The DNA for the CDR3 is TGTGCCAGCAGTGGTGGGGCCAACGTCCTGACTTTC.

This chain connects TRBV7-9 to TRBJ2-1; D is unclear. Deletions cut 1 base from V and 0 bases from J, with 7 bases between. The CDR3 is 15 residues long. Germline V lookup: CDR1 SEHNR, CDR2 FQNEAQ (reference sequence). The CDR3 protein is CASSLGVSSYNEQFF. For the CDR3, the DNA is TGTGCCAGCAGCTTAGGAGTTAGCTCCTACAATGAGCAGTTCTTC.

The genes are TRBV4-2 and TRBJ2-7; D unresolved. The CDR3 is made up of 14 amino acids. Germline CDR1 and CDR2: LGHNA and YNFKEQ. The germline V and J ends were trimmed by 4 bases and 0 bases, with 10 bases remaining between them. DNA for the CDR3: TGTGCCAGCAGCCGCGATCTCCCCTCCTACGAGCAGTACTTC. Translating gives CASSRDLPSYEQYF.

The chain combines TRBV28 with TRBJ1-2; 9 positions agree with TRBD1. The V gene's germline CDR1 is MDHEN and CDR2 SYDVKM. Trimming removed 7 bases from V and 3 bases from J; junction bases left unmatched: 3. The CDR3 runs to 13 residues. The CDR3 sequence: CASTTGGDYGYTF. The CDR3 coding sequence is TGTGCCAGCACAACAGGGGGCGACTATGGCTACACCTTC.

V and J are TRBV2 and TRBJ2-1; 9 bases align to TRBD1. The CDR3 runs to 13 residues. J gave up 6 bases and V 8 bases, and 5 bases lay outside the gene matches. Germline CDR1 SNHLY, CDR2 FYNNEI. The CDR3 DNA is TGTGCCAGCGGGGGACAGGGAATCAATGAGCAGTTCTTC. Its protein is CASGGQGINEQFF.

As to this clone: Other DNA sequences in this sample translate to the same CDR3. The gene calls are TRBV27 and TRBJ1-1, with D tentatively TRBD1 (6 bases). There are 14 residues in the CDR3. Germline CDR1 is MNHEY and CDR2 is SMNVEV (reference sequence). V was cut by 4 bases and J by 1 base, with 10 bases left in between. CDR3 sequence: CASSSLTGNTEAFF. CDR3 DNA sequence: TGTGCCAGCAGTTCTCTGACAGGGAACACTGAAGCTTTCTTT.